Included here is one T cell receptor beta chain sequence, with context. The antigen is undetermined. The data belong to a study of T cells in tuberculosis. Study summary: T cells were selected with CD1B tetramers loaded with glucose monomycolate.

Study results and limitations: GEM motif frequencies gave about 70% accuracy; the GMM repertoire gave roughly 90%.

Regarding time point: new active TB diagnosis, blood taken before or within 7 days of starting treatment. Positive smear microscopy and/or M. tuberculosis culture confirmed active disease. V was cut by 0 bases and J by 3 bases, with 6 bases left in between. The CDR3 sequence is 14 residues long. CDR1 is SGHRS, CDR2 YFSETQ, per germline. Profiling relied on immunoSEQ multiplex PCR, and the TCRdb table lists in-frame clones only, not all of them. Among tens of thousands of clones, about 90% were seen once, and the ten largest hold 5.5% to 8%. This chain joins TRBV5-1 and TRBJ2-2, with a possible D match to TRBD2 (5 bases). This sequence was found in an adult with tuberculosis. Material: PBMCs, obtained at tuberculosis diagnosis. CDR3 protein: CASSLGTYTGELFF. Here the CDR3 DNA reads TGCGCCAGCAGCTTGGGGACTTACACCGGGGAGCTGTTTTTT.